The 12 T cell receptor beta chains below come from one sample, sequenced in a study of beta chain features in type 1 diabetes. Sequencing targeted expressed TCRB transcripts, as all isolated RNA had been reverse transcribed. Method: immunoSEQ multiplex PCR; TCRdb's copy keeps in-frame clones and lacks some. The sample carries more than 300,000 clones, 6.5% to 10% recorded once. The sample was central memory CD4+ T cells from blood. The receptor source for this set is a young woman in good health.

The chain links TRBV1 to TRBJ1-5; the table's D call, TRBD1, has no DNA check behind it. TRBV1 counts as a pseudogene. CDR3 size: 14 residues. The CDR3 bases are TGCACCAGCAGCCAAGAGAAGGGGAAACAGCCCCAGCATTTT. Its translation is CTSSQEKGKQPQHF.

This clone was counted between two and nine times. This chain links TRBV27 with TRBJ2-6; possible D gene TRBD1, 6 bases. The CDR3 contains 17 residues. V was shortened by 8 bases and J by 1 base, with 18 bases between the two germline ends. Germline V CDR1 and CDR2: MNHEY, SMNVEV (reference sequence). The CDR3 DNA sequence: TGTGCCAGCTCGCTTTTTGGACAGAAATCTGGGGCCAACGTCCTGACTTTC. It translates to CASSLFGQKSGANVLTF. Looking up the rest from reference TRBV27 and TRBJ2-6 gives the full variable domain: EAQVTQNPRYLITVTGKKLTVTCSQNMNHEYMSWYRQDPGLGLRQIYYSMNVEVTDKGDVPEGYKVSRKEKRNFPLILESPSPNQTSLYFCASSLFGQKSGANVLTFGAGSRLTVL.

This clone was seen only a few times. The rearrangement uses TRBV10-3 and TRBJ2-3; D could derive from TRBD1 or TRBD2 (5 bases each). There are 14 residues in the CDR3. V dropped 10 bases and J dropped 0 bases, with 14 bases sitting between them. Germline V gene sequence: CDR1 ENHRY, CDR2 SYGVKD. This chain's CDR3 is CATYFGGSTDTQYF. The CDR3 DNA is TGTGCCACCTACTTTGGGGGTAGCACAGATACGCAGTATTTT.

This clone was found a few times. The chain is built from TRBV12-5 and TRBJ2-1; no definite D call. The CDR3 length is 12 residues. Germline values: CDR1 LGHNT, CDR2 FRNRAP. Trimming took off 4 bases at V and 5 bases at J, with 6 bases between the two ends. The CDR3 reads CASGSRNNEQFF. In DNA form, the CDR3 reads TGTGCTAGTGGTTCGCGGAACAATGAGCAGTTCTTC.

Only a few counts were recorded for this clone. V gene TRBV14 combines with J gene TRBJ2-5, with D possibly being TRBD2 (5 bases). V lost 1 base and J lost 1, with 16 bases in between. The CDR3 is 17 residues long. Looked up from germline, CDR1 is SGHDN and CDR2 is FVKESK. CDR3 sequence reads: CASSQVEVVGSQETQYF. The CDR3 DNA reads as TGTGCCAGCAGCCAAGTGGAGGTAGTTGGGTCCCAAGAGACCCAGTACTTC.

Comment on this clone: In the same sample, other DNA sequences code for this CDR3. The rearrangement links TRBV9 to TRBJ2-1; 9 positions agree with TRBD2. The CDR3 contains 16 residues. Germline values: CDR1 SGDLS, CDR2 YYNGEE. J gave up 4 bases and V 0 bases, and 5 bases lay outside the gene matches. The CDR3 region has the DNA TGTGCCAGCAGCGTAGGTCTGGCGGGAGGGTACAATGAGCAGTTCTTC. Amino acid sequence: CASSVGLAGGYNEQFF.

This clone was counted between two and nine times. One end of the junction does not line up with germline, which may come from a read error. V is TRBV6-1 and J is TRBJ2-5; D gene uncertain. Germline lookup yields CDR1 MNHNS and CDR2 SASEGT. The CDR3 is made up of 11 amino acids. The CDR3 loop is CAISAQKTQYF. Here the CDR3 DNA reads TGTGCCATCAGTGCACAAAAGACCCAGTACTTC.

The gene calls are TRBV7-2 and TRBJ2-1, with D perhaps given as TRBD1 or TRBD2 (5 bases each). Per germline, CDR1 SGHTA and CDR2 FQGNSA. Trimming shortened V by 5 bases and J by 0 bases, and 14 bases separated the two germline ends. The CDR3 extends over 16 amino acids. CDR3 loop: CASSLEGPSSYNEQFF. In DNA form, the CDR3 reads TGTGCCAGCAGCCTAGAGGGACCGAGCTCCTACAATGAGCAGTTCTTC. The complete variable domain, with remaining parts taken from reference TRBV7-2 and TRBJ2-1, reads GAGVSQSPSNKVTEKGKDVELRCDPISGHTALYWYRQSLGQGLEFLIYFQGNSAPDKSGLPSDRFSAERTGGSVSTLTIQRTQQEDSAVYLCASSLEGPSSYNEQFFGPGTRLTVL.

This clone was counted many times. V is TRBV29-1 and J is TRBJ2-5; 10 bases match TRBD1. J lost 5 bases, V lost 5 bases, and 8 bases had no gene match. The CDR3 runs 14 residues. The V gene's germline CDR1 is SQVTM and CDR2 ANQGSEA. The CDR3 sequence is CSVSSGQGFETQYF. In DNA, the CDR3 is TGCAGCGTTTCCTCGGGACAGGGGTTTGAGACCCAGTACTTC.

This clone was observed a few times. Compared with germline, one end of the junction differs, possibly owing to a read error. The chain employs TRBV11-2 and TRBJ2-2, with TRBD1 as a possible D gene (6 bases). Germline V gene data show CDR1 as SGHAT and CDR2 as FQNNGV. The CDR3 sequence is 12 residues long. CDR3 coding DNA: TGTGCCAGCAGCGCACCTGGGTCTCAGGGGCGCTTT. This translates into CASSAPGSQGRF.

This clone came up once. The V call is TRBV30, the J call TRBJ1-2, with 8 nucleotides matching TRBD1. This CDR3 contains 17 residues. Germline values: CDR1 GTSNPN, CDR2 SVGIG (reference sequence). V lost 0 bases and J lost 4; bases outside the gene matches: 13. CDR3 coding DNA: TGTGCCTGGAGTGTAGAGGCGGCAGGGGGCTTCTTCTATGGCTACACCTTC. It is translated as CAWSVEAAGGFFYGYTF.

This clone was detected only a few times. The V gene is TRBV5-1, the J gene TRBJ2-2, with D perhaps TRBD2 (6 bases). The CDR3 totals 16 residues. Trimming shortened V by 2 bases and J by 8 bases, and 19 bases separated the two germline ends. CDR1 SGHRS and CDR2 YFSETQ come from the germline V gene. The CDR3 bases are TGCGCCAGCAGCTTTTCCGGGACTGGTATTAGGGGGGAGCTGTTTTTT. This codes for CASSFSGTGIRGELFF. Filled out from reference TRBV5-1 and TRBJ2-2, the complete variable domain reads KAGVTQTPRYLIKTRGQQVTLSCSPISGHRSVSWYQQTPGQGLQFLFEYFSETQRNKGNFPGRFSGRQFSNSRSEMNVSTLELGDSALYLCASSFSGTGIRGELFFGEGSRLTVL.